This T cell receptor (beta chain) was profiled in a study of T-cell reconstitution after alpha-beta-depleted transplantation in children. There are many counts of this clonotype. Construction of the TCRbeta library involved unique molecular identifiers. Via MiXCR, TCRdb re-called the PCR reads, giving one row per CDR3 protein. The sample has about 240,000 distinct CDR3 sequences; about 11% are singletons. The germline CDR1 and CDR2 sequences are ENHRY and SYGVKD. Trimming removed 6 bases from V and 0 bases from J, with 14 bases in between. This CDR3 contains 15 residues. The V and J genes are TRBV10-3 and TRBJ1-1; tentatively, D is TRBD1 (6 bases). This receptor was identified in a human donor who donated a stem cell graft to a child with acute lymphoblastic leukemia. Material: PBMCs from the stem cell graft donor, obtained from the stem cell graft. The CDR3 sequence is CAISPRGSLNTEAFF. CDR3 nucleotide sequence: TGTGCCATCAGCCCAAGGGGGAGTCTGAACACTGAAGCTTTCTTT.